This T cell receptor beta chain derives from a study of vaccination effects on CD4 cells after COVID-19 (dated by TCRdb to 2022 to 2024). Background on the whole study: Participants received two doses of either the BNT162b2 or the mRNA-1273 mRNA SARS-CoV-2 vaccine. Cultures from other donors in the study were sequenced using the Oncomine TCR Beta short-read assay on an Illumina iSeq 100. In both COVID-19 convalescent patients and infection-naive vaccine recipients, the study compared SARS-CoV-2 spike-specific CD4+ TCR repertoires from before mRNA vaccination with those from after it. A total of over nine COVID-19 convalescent patients and a few SARS-CoV-2-naive healthy vaccine recipients were included in the full study. Overall study outcomes, separate from this receptor: Both infection-induced and vaccine-induced clones contracted markedly at late post-vaccination timepoints, which is consistent with waning T cell responses. Only a small number of convalescent patients were included, and no early post-infection timepoints were available, which limited the study. Among healthy vaccine recipients, nearly all vaccine-induced clones were SARS-CoV-2 mono-reactive, and just 1 of 255 was cross-reactive with common cold coronaviruses.

This clone occurred a few times. What antigen it recognizes has not been identified. The input lacks base qualities; no much larger clone sits a single base away. The library was made by the immunoSEQ multiplex PCR assay. TCR beta CDR3 sequencing was performed on DNA from the cultured, isolated CD4+ T cells. In the paper's pipeline: Non-productive TCR sequences were discarded, and reads were trimmed to the CDR3 region, with only CDR3s of 7 or more amino acids retained. The MANAFEST web app was used to pick out antigen-specific clonotypes by comparing their expansion in peptide wells with that in reference cultures. To be called positive, a clone needed expansion at FDR<0.05 compared with the reference and with all other wells, an odds ratio greater than 5, and a frequency greater than 0.1% in two replicate wells. Cross-reactive clonotypes were defined as significantly expanded in SARS-CoV-2 spike wells and in at least one common cold coronavirus spike condition. CDR3 similarity was assessed by Levenshtein distance with the stringdist R package, and unrooted trees were built with ape in R 3.6.1. Sourced from immuneACCESS, this table was stored by TCRdb with only in-frame sequences that have V and J called. A share of the clones is absent; for the studies checked, an unresolved V gene accounts for under half, and the remainder has no known explanation. The DNA was the basis for D and trimming; V, J and clone size are from that table. Across this sample there are 28,000 or so clones, with approximately 76% seen only once. The ten largest clones capture under 12% of the sample.

In the ViraFEST assay, PBMC were stimulated with viral peptide pools, and TCR sequencing was then used to find antigen-specific CD4+ T cell clonotypes based on their expansion. After around 11 days of culture, CD4+ T cells were isolated with the EasySep CD4+ T cell isolation kit. Negative nucleocapsid antibody results before and after vaccination confirmed that the healthy vaccine recipients had no prior SARS-CoV-2 infection. Each well held fewer than 2.5 million PBMC cultured in IMDM containing approximately 5% human AB serum, approximately 10 IU/ml IL-2 and gentamicin, along with around 11 ug/ml peptides. On days 3 and 7, half of the culture medium was replaced with fresh IL-2-containing medium. Unless noted otherwise, every peptide stimulation condition was grown in triplicate wells. Using Ficoll-Paque Plus gradient centrifugation, PBMC were separated from whole blood and then either used fresh or cryopreserved at -140C. The overlapping peptide pools covered the spike proteins of SARS-CoV-2 as well as those of the common cold coronaviruses HCoV-NL63, HCoV-OC43 and HCoV-229E. The QIAamp micro DNA kit was used to extract genomic DNA from the cultured CD4+ T cells.

The clonotype comes from a human donor who received a COVID-19 vaccine. This material consisted of CD4+ T cells from PBMCs cultured with SARS-CoV-2 spike peptides, taken before COVID-19 vaccination. The cell subset or site label of this sample denotes: SARS-CoV-2 spike overlapping peptide pool stimulation.

The nucleotide sequence reads as follows: TGTGCCATCAGTGAGTCGCTGGGACAGGGGGGTTCACCCCTCCACTTT. It translates to CAISESLGQGGSPLHF. In this chain, TRBV10-3 is recombined with TRBJ1-6; 11 junctional bases match TRBD1. The germline V gene provides CDR1 ENHRY and CDR2 SYGVKD. From V the trimming removes 0 bases and from J it removes 9 bases, while the gene matches leave 4 bases of the junction unaccounted for. Reading from cysteine to phenylalanine, the CDR3 counts 16 amino acids. Kept here is only the CDR3 DNA, which spans 48 bases and is read in frame from base 1.